One and the same sample provided the 26 T cell receptor beta chains below, sequenced in a study of blood T cells in healthy people across ages. The second PCR ran roughly 7 to 11 cycles with a sample-barcoded 5' primer and J-beta primers. Each CDR3 protein is one row after TCRdb ran MiXCR on the 5' RACE reads. The data show 600,000 to 800,000 distinct CDR3 sequences, with around 50% seen just once and about 13% held by the top ten. Sequencing input: blood. The receptors shown here come from a woman of 80 years or more in good health.

This clonotype came up many times. This chain joins TRBV5-6 and TRBJ1-1; 7 positions match TRBD1. Germline loops: CDR1 SGHDT, CDR2 YYEEEE. The J segment lost 7 bases and the V segment lost 7 bases, leaving 22 bases of the junction unmatched. The CDR3 totals 17 residues. The CDR3 spells CASCRALDPTGRVEAFF. The CDR3 bases are TGTGCCAGCTGCCGGGCACTAGATCCGACAGGGCGCGTTGAAGCTTTCTTT.

V and J are TRBV20-1 and TRBJ1-6; no clear D gene. The CDR3 has 15 amino acids. Germline V gene data show CDR1 as DFQATT and CDR2 as SNEGSKA (reference sequence). The ends were cut back, 3 bases at V and 3 bases at J, with 12 bases in the middle. CDR3 DNA sequence: TGCAGTGCTAGTCCTAAGGAGGGCTATAATTCACCCCTCCACTTT. Translation gives CSASPKEGYNSPLHF.

This clonotype was seen many times. This chain connects TRBV10-3 to TRBJ2-1; 7 positions agree with TRBD1. The trim removed 5 bases at V and 3 bases at J, leaving 7 bases unmatched. The CDR3 runs to 15 residues. Germline loops: CDR1 ENHRY, CDR2 SYGVKD. CDR3 protein: CAISRGQRNYNEQFF. In nucleotides, the CDR3 is TGTGCCATCAGTCGGGGACAGAGGAACTACAATGAGCAGTTCTTC.

Notes on this clonotype: Lacking the conserved final phenylalanine or tryptophan, this CDR3 likely reflects a read error. The DNA is omitted, as the CDR3 cannot be located on it reliably, and the CDR3 follows TCRdb's listing. This chain joins TRBV7-2 and TRBJ2-1; the D segment call TRBD1 is taken from the table without a DNA check. The germline V gene encodes CDR1 SGHTA and CDR2 FQGNSA. The CDR3 is 14 residues long, counting both termini. The CDR3 loop reads CASSFGTGNNEQFI.

This clonotype came up a few times. A single base separates this from a much larger clone, so it may be a read error. The CDR3 region has the DNA TGCAGTGCTAGTGAGGTAGCGGGAGTAAATGAGCAGTACTTC. Translation gives CSASEVAGVNEQYF. The chain links TRBV20-1 to TRBJ2-5; 9 bases line up with TRBD2. The CDR3 is 14 residues long. Losses at the gene ends were 3 bases for V and 11 bases for J; bases not matched to a gene: 13. The germline V gene has CDR1 DFQATT and CDR2 SNEGSKA (reference sequence).

V gene TRBV2 combines with J gene TRBJ2-3, with 7 positions matching TRBD2. The J segment lost 3 bases and the V segment lost 7 bases, leaving 10 bases of the junction unmatched. This CDR3 is 15 amino acids long. Germline V gene sequence: CDR1 SNHLY, CDR2 FYNNEI. The CDR3 DNA reads as TGTGCCAGCATTGCGGGGGAGTTGGGTACAGATACGCAGTATTTT. Translating gives CASIAGELGTDTQYF.

This chain connects TRBV20-1 to TRBJ1-5, with 9 bases identical to TRBD1. V was pared by 6 bases and J by 4 bases, with 4 bases of the junction left unmatched. The CDR3 has 13 residues. Per the germline V gene, CDR1 is DFQATT and CDR2 is SNEGSKA (reference sequence). CDR3 bases: TGCAGTGCCCCGGGACAGGGAAATCAGCCCCAGCATTTT. Translated, it gives CSAPGQGNQPQHF.

This chain links TRBV5-1 with TRBJ2-2; D is perhaps TRBD2 (5 bases). CDR3 size: 15 residues. V lost 3 bases to trimming and J lost 3 bases, with 12 bases between them. Germline CDR1 reads SGHRS; CDR2 reads YFSETQ. The CDR3 region has the DNA TGCGCCAGCAGCTGGGAGCATGTAGACACCGGGGAGCTGTTTTTT. Translating it yields CASSWEHVDTGELFF.

The V and J genes are TRBV5-1 and TRBJ2-5; TRBD1 matches 7 bases. Germline loops: CDR1 SGHRS, CDR2 YFSETQ. This CDR3 is built from 13 residues. Unmatched junction bases numbered 12, after V lost 5 bases and J lost 11 bases. DNA for the CDR3: TGCGCCAGCAGAGCGACAGGGTTGGGTGAGCAGTACTTC. Translating gives CASRATGLGEQYF.

Regarding this clonotype: Possible read error: a much larger clone is one base away. CDR3 nucleotides: TGCGCCAGCAGCTGGACAACTAGCGCCCAAGAGACCCAGTTCTTC. Its translation: CASSWTTSAQETQFF. The V call is TRBV5-1, the J call TRBJ2-1; 7 bases line up with TRBD2. The CDR3 contains 15 residues. V was clipped by 3 bases and J by 13 bases; unmatched bases: 16. Germline V gene lookup returns CDR1 SGHRS and CDR2 YFSETQ.

CDR3: CASSTQGAARDTQYF. The CDR3 DNA is TGCGCCAGCAGCACCCAAGGAGCTGCCAGAGATACGCAGTATTTT. This sequence joins TRBV5-1 and TRBJ2-3; D unresolved. The V gene's germline CDR1 is SGHRS and CDR2 YFSETQ. CDR3 length: 15 residues. The V gene lost 4 bases and the J gene lost 5 bases, with 17 bases spanning the gap.

To note about this clonotype: A much bigger clone sits one base away, suggesting this may be a read error. The chain is built from TRBV9 and TRBJ2-1, with TRBD2 matching over 7 bases. Germline CDR1 is SGDLS and CDR2 is YYNGEE. The CDR3 extends over 16 amino acids. V was clipped by 3 bases and J by 12 bases; unmatched bases: 18. The CDR3 protein is CASSAGGPSKVAGQFF. The CDR3 DNA reads as TGTGCCAGCAGCGCGGGGGGTCCTTCCAAGGTTGCTGGGCAGTTCTTC.

This clonotype was seen many times. V is TRBV28 and J is TRBJ2-3; TRBD1 aligns across 7 bases. With 5 bases clipped from V and 3 bases from J, the junction kept 2 bases outside the gene matches. The CDR3 runs 13 residues. Germline CDR1 and CDR2: MDHEN and SYDVKM. In DNA, the CDR3 is TGTGCCAGCAGTAAGGGACAGACAGATACGCAGTATTTT. Its translation is CASSKGQTDTQYF.

CDR3 nucleotide sequence: TGTGCCAGCACCCCTGCGGGACGGAACTACGAGCAGTACTTC. Amino acids: CASTPAGRNYEQYF. V and J are TRBV28 and TRBJ2-7; perhaps TRBD2 as D (6 bases). The V gene's germline CDR1 is MDHEN and CDR2 SYDVKM. The CDR3 length is 14 residues. V was clipped by 7 bases and J by 3 bases, with 16 bases between them.

This clonotype was detected ten times or more. The CDR3: CASSILFDRDPYEQYF. The CDR3 DNA follows: TGTGCCAGCAGCATACTCTTCGACAGGGACCCCTACGAGCAGTACTTC. The gene calls are TRBV7-2 and TRBJ2-7, with 7 positions matching TRBD1. This CDR3 has 16 residues. Germline V gene sequence: CDR1 SGHTA, CDR2 FQGNSA. J was trimmed by 2 bases and V by 5 bases; bases with no gene match: 12.

A remark on this clonotype: A much larger clone differs by one base, so this may be a read error. The rearrangement joins TRBV29-1 to TRBJ2-4; D gene uncertain. This CDR3 is built from 14 residues. Trimming left V 7 bases short and J 13 bases short, with 26 bases between. Germline V gene sequence: CDR1 SQVTM, CDR2 ANQGSEA. The CDR3 is CSAPLSGTYNEQYF. The CDR3 DNA follows: TGCAGCGCCCCCCTGAGTGGTACCTACAATGAGCAGTACTTC.

This chain uses TRBV27 with TRBJ2-1; the match to TRBD2 covers 7 bases. The CDR3 spans 16 residues. J gave up 4 bases and V 5 bases, and 11 bases lay outside the gene matches. Looked up from germline, CDR1 is MNHEY and CDR2 is SMNVEV (reference sequence). CDR3 protein: CASSPPGLADYNEQFF. Written as DNA, the CDR3 is TGTGCCAGCAGTCCCCCTGGGCTAGCGGATTACAATGAGCAGTTCTTC.

Regarding this clonotype: One base away lies a much larger clone, so this may be a sequencing read error. This chain joins TRBV2 and TRBJ1-6; the D is unclear. Germline CDR1 is SNHLY and CDR2 is FYNNEI. This CDR3 region has 12 residues. V was trimmed by 6 bases and J by 9 bases, leaving 9 bases between them. The CDR3 DNA follows: TGTGCCAGCAGGACCGGGATTTCACCCCTCCACTTT. It yields the protein CASRTGISPLHF.

This clonotype was detected many times. The chain links TRBV7-3 to TRBJ2-1, with a tentative D call TRBD2 (6 bases). Germline V CDR1 and CDR2: SGHTA, FQGTGA. V lost 3 bases to trimming and J lost 7 bases, with 19 bases between them. The CDR3 runs to 16 residues. CDR3 in amino acids: CASSLVSVLAGNEQFF. Here the CDR3 DNA reads TGTGCCAGCAGCTTGGTATCGGTACTAGCAGGGAATGAGCAGTTCTTC.

This clonotype was seen repeatedly, ten times or more. The V gene is TRBV28, the J gene TRBJ2-7; TRBD1 matches at 9 bases. The CDR3 totals 13 residues. V gave up 8 bases and J gave up 4 bases; unmatched junction bases: 6. Germline values: CDR1 MDHEN, CDR2 SYDVKM. CDR3 sequence (DNA): TGTGCCAGCCGGGACAGGGTTCGTTACGAGCAGTACTTC. Translated: CASRDRVRYEQYF.

The J gene is TRBJ1-1, the V gene TRBV27; 7 bases map to TRBD1. The CDR3 spans 17 residues. V shed 5 bases and J 0 bases; nucleotides not matched to a gene: 12. The germline V gene encodes CDR1 MNHEY and CDR2 SMNVEV (reference sequence). The CDR3 region has the DNA TGTGCCAGCAGTAGCCTGCAGGGGGTAGGTATGAACACTGAAGCTTTCTTT. It yields the protein CASSSLQGVGMNTEAFF.

The chain combines TRBV6-2 or TRBV6-3 with TRBJ1-1; perhaps TRBD1 as D (5 bases). In germline, CDR1 is MNHEY, CDR2 SVGEGT. Trimming pared 5 bases from V and 7 bases from J, leaving 14 bases between. The CDR3 spans 13 residues. CDR3 bases: TGTGCCAGCAGTGACATATGGGACGGTGAAGCTTTCTTT. It specifies CASSDIWDGEAFF.

This chain connects TRBV29-1 to TRBJ2-7; D uncertain. Trimming shortened V by 4 bases and J by 3 bases, and 13 bases separated the two germline ends. CDR3 length: 13 amino acids. Germline CDR1 reads SQVTM; CDR2 reads ANQGSEA. This CDR3 is CSVGGGDGYEQYF. The CDR3 DNA reads as TGCAGCGTTGGGGGTGGAGACGGCTACGAGCAGTACTTC.

This clonotype was detected only a few times. The chain links TRBV5-6 to TRBJ2-7; a weak D match, TRBD2 (6 bases). V shed 2 bases and J shed 0 bases, with 9 bases lying between them. CDR3 length: 14 amino acids. Germline CDR1 is SGHDT and CDR2 is YYEEEE. The CDR3 DNA reads as TGTGCCAGCAGCTTCTTAGCGGCCTCCTACGAGCAGTACTTC. It specifies CASSFLAASYEQYF.

Comments on this clonotype: A much larger clone differs from this one at a single base, so this may be a read error. This chain connects TRBV7-8 to TRBJ2-7; D ambiguous. From germline, CDR1 is SGHVS and CDR2 FQNEAQ. This CDR3 spans 13 amino acids. The CDR3: CARSLALGYEQYF. The CDR3 DNA is TGTGCCCGCAGCTTAGCCCTGGGCTACGAGCAGTACTTC.

The chain employs TRBV5-1 and TRBJ2-1; 8 nucleotides agree with TRBD2. Germline-derived CDR1 and CDR2 are SGHRS and YFSETQ. With 4 bases clipped from V and 8 bases from J, the junction kept 11 bases outside the gene matches. The CDR3 contains 15 residues. CDR3 sequence: CASSPGGVLIYEQFF. In nucleotides, the CDR3 is TGCGCCAGCAGCCCCGGGGGGGTCCTTATCTATGAGCAGTTCTTC.